This T cell receptor (beta chain) was identified in a study of response to subunit inactivated influenza vaccine. Notes on the study in general: The authors suggested that few new T cells are recruited per seasonal influenza vaccination.

This clonotype has a count of ten or more. Its antigen is not known. TCRdb reprocessed the RT-PCR reads via MiXCR and lists one record per CDR3 protein. The sample includes about 160,000 distinct CDR3 sequences, around 10% of them seen just once. This sequence originates from a man aged 45-69 years who received an inactivated influenza vaccine. The sequences come from CD8+ T cells sorted from PBMCs, collected roughly 24 months after vaccination.

The CDR3 DNA reads TGCAGCGTTGAAGATCCCAGGGACCCCGGGGAGCTGTTTTTT. Translated: CSVEDPRDPGELFF. The chain uses TRBV29-1 and TRBJ2-2, with D perhaps given as TRBD1 or TRBD2 (5 bases each). CDR3 size: 14 residues. Germline-derived CDR1 and CDR2 are SQVTM and ANQGSEA. Trimming took off 0 bases at V and 6 bases at J, with 11 bases between the two ends.